These T cell receptor beta chains were read from a single sample in a study of blood T cell repertoires in COVID-19. TCRdb's copy holds only in-frame clones and misses some; the assay was immunoSEQ multiplex PCR. In the table there are more than 250,000 clones, around 88% of which are singletons. Sequences were obtained from peripheral blood. The receptors were sampled from a woman in her twenties or thirties with COVID-19, enrolled during active disease. Both conserved end residues are part of each CDR3. The D gene is left open where the match is weak. Expanded clones are given a class, and other clones once, few, many or no size at all.

NA,NA,TRBV2,TRBJ1-1,CASSEGRGTEAFF,TGTGCCAGCAGTGAAGGTAGGGGCACTGAAGCTTTCTTT
TRBD2,NA,TRBV3-1/TRBV3-2,TRBJ2-3,CASSQGTSGGGDTQYF,TGTGCCAGCAGCCAAGGGACTAGCGGGGGAGGAGATACGCAGTATTTT
NA,NA,TRBV27,TRBJ1-2,CASSLRPDSTYGYTF,TGTGCCAGCAGTTTACGGCCCGACAGCACCTATGGCTACACCTTC
NA,NA,TRBV5-1,TRBJ1-6,CASSLETVNSPLHF,TGCGCCAGCAGCTTGGAGACAGTTAATTCACCCCTCCACTTT
NA,NA,TRBV12-5,TRBJ2-7,CASGFPGISYEQYF,TGTGCTAGTGGTTTCCCCGGGATCTCCTACGAGCAGTACTTC
NA,NA,TRBV19,TRBJ2-2,CASSILVGGELFF,TGTGCCAGTAGTATTCTAGTTGGCGGGGAGCTGTTTTTT
NA,NA,TRBV2,TRBJ1-2,CASSESERYGYTF,TGTGCCAGCAGTGAAAGTGAGAGATATGGCTACACCTTC
NA,NA,TRBV27,TRBJ2-7,CASSSRGSTYEQYF,TGTGCCAGCAGTTCAAGGGGTTCGACCTACGAGCAGTACTTC
NA,NA,TRBV19,TRBJ2-1,CASSIGAGVDEQFF,TGTGCCAGTAGTATAGGCGCAGGGGTAGATGAGCAGTTCTTC
NA,NA,TRBV28,TRBJ1-1,CASSFVNTEAFF,TGTGCCAGCAGTTTCGTGAACACTGAAGCTTTCTTT
NA,few,TRBV28,TRBJ1-6,CASKGGNSPLHF,TGTGCCAGCAAGGGGGGGAATTCACCCCTCCACTTT
NA,NA,TRBV4-1,TRBJ2-3,CASSPALAGTDTQYF,TGCGCCAGCAGCCCAGCACTGGCGGGGACAGATACGCAGTATTTT
NA,NA,TRBV19,TRBJ2-2,CASSPITNTGELFF,TGTGCCAGTAGTCCGATTACAAACACCGGGGAGCTGTTTTTT
NA,NA,TRBV18,TRBJ2-2,CASSRLSEMVTGELFF,TGTGCCAGCTCACGCCTTAGCGAAATGGTCACCGGGGAGCTGTTTTTT
TRBD2,few,TRBV6-7,TRBJ2-3,CASSYFDGRGWTDTQYF,TGTGCCAGCAGTTACTTCGACGGGCGGGGGTGGACAGATACGCAGTATTTT
TRBD1,NA,TRBV3-1/TRBV3-2,TRBJ2-7,CASSQRSPPPGQGSGYEQYF,TGTGCCAGCAGCCAGAGGTCCCCCCCACCGGGACAGGGCTCAGGGTACGAGCAGTACTTC